The subject of this entry is one T cell receptor beta chain. Authors' methods: Estimated nucleated cell counts came from reference gene primer amplification. Here immunoSEQ multiplex PCR was the method, and the copy in TCRdb shows in-frame clones only, minus some. The D gene and trimming were derived from the DNA, and the V and J assignments and clone size from that table. Here the sample spans a few hundred thousand clones, about 83% being singletons. These data originate in a study of blood T cell repertoires in COVID-19. Study information: Acute and convalescent COVID-19 samples came from the United States, Italy and Spain. PBMCs, B-cell-depleted T cells, or T cells were the source of the cDNA or gDNA that made up the material.

The CDR3 spans 15 residues. With 1 base removed from V and 0 bases from J, the gap between germline ends came to 11 bases. Per germline, CDR1 SGHNT and CDR2 YYREEE (reference sequence). The rearrangement uses TRBV5-4 and TRBJ2-7; perhaps TRBD2 as D (5 bases). This receptor was obtained from a woman in her forties or fifties with acute or convalescent COVID-19. The sequenced sample was peripheral blood. The CDR3 DNA reads TGTGCCAGCAGCTTGCCGGGATTGGCCTCCTACGAGCAGTACTTC. This gives the protein CASSLPGLASYEQYF. The full variable domain, with the rest looked up from reference TRBV5-4 and TRBJ2-7, is ETGVTQSPTHLIKTRGQQVTLRCSSQSGHNTVSWYQQALGQGPQFIFQYYREEENGRGNFPPRFSGLQFPNYSSELNVNALELDDSALYLCASSLPGLASYEQYFGPGTRLTVT.